The entry below gives a single T cell receptor beta chain sequence along with its context. Its cognate antigen is unknown. The record originates from a study of radiotherapy plus CTLA-4 blockade in lung cancer. Across the study: For about 18% of patients, objective responses occurred, and approximately 31% had disease control.

Using immunoSEQ multiplex PCR, the repertoire was profiled, and TCRdb retains in-frame clones only, with some absent. The table lists 84,000 or so clones, about 80% of them singletons, with approximately 14% in the top ten. Study-level points and caveats: There was expansion of tumor-derived TCR clones in blood after radiotherapy plus ipilimumab. Reports state that early shifts in blood T cell clones, with interferon-beta, best predicted response.

Sample: peripheral blood, taken from a patient treated with radiotherapy plus ipilimumab. This clonotype was sampled from a human donor with non-small cell lung cancer that progressed on radiotherapy plus ipilimumab.

The CDR3 DNA sequence: TGTGCCAGCTCACCGGGTACAGGGTTCACACCCTATGGCTACACCTTC. It translates to CASSPGTGFTPYGYTF. The J gene is TRBJ1-2, the V gene TRBV18; D perhaps matches TRBD1 (6 bases). Germline assignment: CDR1 KGHSH and CDR2 LQKENI. V was pared by 3 bases and J by 4 bases, with 18 bases between. The length of the CDR3 is 16 residues.